The TCR beta chain described here comes from a study of PD-L1 blockade in urothelial cancer. Time point indicated: peripheral blood 6 weeks after treatment start. Germline V CDR1 and CDR2: LNHDA, SQIVND (reference sequence). Trimming cost V 3 bases and J 5 bases, with 16 bases left between them. CDR3 length equals 15 residues. The table came from immunoSEQ multiplex PCR; TCRdb's copy has only in-frame clones and leaves some out. The sample includes some 120,000 clones, around 93% of them seen just once. V gene TRBV19 combines with J gene TRBJ1-1, with D perhaps matching TRBD1 (5 bases). The TCR originated in a man between 60 and 75 years old with urothelial cancer. The input for sequencing was PBMCs, taken around atezolizumab (anti-PD-L1) treatment. The CDR3 DNA is TGTGCCAGTAGTATTTCGGGCAGGGTTGGTACTGAAGCTTTCTTT. Translation: CASSISGRVGTEAFF.